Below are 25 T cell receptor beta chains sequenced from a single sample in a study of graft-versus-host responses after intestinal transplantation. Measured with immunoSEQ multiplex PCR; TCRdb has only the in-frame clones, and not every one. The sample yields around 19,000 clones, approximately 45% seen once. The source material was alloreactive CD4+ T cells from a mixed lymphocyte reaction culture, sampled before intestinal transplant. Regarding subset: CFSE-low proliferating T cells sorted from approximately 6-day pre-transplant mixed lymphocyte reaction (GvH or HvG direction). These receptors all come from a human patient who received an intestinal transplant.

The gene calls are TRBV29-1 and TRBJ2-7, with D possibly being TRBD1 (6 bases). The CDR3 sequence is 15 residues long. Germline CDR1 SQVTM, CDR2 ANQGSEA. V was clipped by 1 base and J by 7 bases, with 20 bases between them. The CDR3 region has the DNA TGCAGCGTTGAAGGGTCGGCGACAGGCCCCCCGGAGCAGTACTTC. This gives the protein CSVEGSATGPPEQYF.

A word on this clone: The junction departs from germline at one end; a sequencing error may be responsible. The DNA for the CDR3 is TGCGCCAGCAGTCACCAGGGGCAGCATAATTCACCCCTCTACTTT. Protein product: CASSHQGQHNSPLYF. This chain connects TRBV23-1 to TRBJ1-6, with D possibly matching TRBD1 (6 bases). TRBV23-1 is placed among ORFs of uncertain function. This CDR3 has 15 amino acids.

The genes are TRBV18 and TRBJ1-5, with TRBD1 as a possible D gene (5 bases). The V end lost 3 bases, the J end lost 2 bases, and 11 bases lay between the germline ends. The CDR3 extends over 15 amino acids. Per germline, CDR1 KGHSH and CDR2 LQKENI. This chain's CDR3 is CASSPQGVGNQPQHF. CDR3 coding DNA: TGTGCCAGCTCACCCCAAGGGGTTGGCAATCAGCCCCAGCATTTT.

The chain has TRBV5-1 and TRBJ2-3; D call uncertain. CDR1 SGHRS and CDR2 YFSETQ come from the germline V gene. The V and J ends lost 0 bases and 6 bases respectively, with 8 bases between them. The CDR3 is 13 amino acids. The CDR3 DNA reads TGCGCCAGCAGCTTGGCCGTCGGGGATACGCAGTATTTT. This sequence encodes CASSLAVGDTQYF. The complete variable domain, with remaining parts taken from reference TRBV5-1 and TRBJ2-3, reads KAGVTQTPRYLIKTRGQQVTLSCSPISGHRSVSWYQQTPGQGLQFLFEYFSETQRNKGNFPGRFSGRQFSNSRSEMNVSTLELGDSALYLCASSLAVGDTQYFGPGTRLTVL.

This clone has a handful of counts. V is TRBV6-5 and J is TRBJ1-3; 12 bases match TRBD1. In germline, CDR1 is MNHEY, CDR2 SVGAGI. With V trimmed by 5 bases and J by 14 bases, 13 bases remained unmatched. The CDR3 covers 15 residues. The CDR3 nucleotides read TGTGCCAGCAGTGTCCGGGACAGGGGGCCAGAGAGGGTATATTTT. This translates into CASSVRDRGPERVYF.

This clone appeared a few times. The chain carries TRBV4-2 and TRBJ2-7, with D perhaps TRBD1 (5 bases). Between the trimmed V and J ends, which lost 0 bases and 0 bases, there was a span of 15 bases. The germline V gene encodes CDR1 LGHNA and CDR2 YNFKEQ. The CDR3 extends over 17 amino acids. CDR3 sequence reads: CASSQDRWQGSSYEQYF. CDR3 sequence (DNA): TGTGCCAGCAGCCAAGATAGGTGGCAGGGCTCCTCCTACGAGCAGTACTTC.

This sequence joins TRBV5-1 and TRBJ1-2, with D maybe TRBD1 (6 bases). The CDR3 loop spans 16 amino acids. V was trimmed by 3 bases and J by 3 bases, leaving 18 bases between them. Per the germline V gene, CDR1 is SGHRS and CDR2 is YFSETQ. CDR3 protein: CASSSTFGGPYYGYTF. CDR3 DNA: TGCGCCAGCAGCTCCACATTCGGGGGGCCCTACTATGGCTACACCTTC. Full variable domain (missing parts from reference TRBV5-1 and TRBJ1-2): KAGVTQTPRYLIKTRGQQVTLSCSPISGHRSVSWYQQTPGQGLQFLFEYFSETQRNKGNFPGRFSGRQFSNSRSEMNVSTLELGDSALYLCASSSTFGGPYYGYTFGSGTRLTVV.

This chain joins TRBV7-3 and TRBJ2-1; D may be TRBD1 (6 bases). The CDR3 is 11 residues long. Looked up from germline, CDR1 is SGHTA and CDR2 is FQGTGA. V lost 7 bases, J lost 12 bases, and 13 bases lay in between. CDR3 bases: TGTGCCAGCAACTCACGAGGGGGGCAGTTCTTC. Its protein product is CASNSRGGQFF.

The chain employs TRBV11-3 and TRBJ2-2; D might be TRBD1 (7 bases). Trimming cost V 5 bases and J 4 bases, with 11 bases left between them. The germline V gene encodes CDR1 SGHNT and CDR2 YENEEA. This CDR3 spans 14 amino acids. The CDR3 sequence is CASSGGTATGELFF. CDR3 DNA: TGTGCCAGCAGCGGCGGGACAGCCACCGGGGAGCTGTTTTTT.

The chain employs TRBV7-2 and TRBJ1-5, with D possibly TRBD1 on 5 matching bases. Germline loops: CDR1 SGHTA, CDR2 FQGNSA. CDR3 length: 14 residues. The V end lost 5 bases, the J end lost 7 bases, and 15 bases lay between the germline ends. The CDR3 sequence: CASSGQGGQQPQHF. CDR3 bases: TGTGCCAGCAGCGGTCAGGGTGGTCAGCAGCCCCAGCATTTT.

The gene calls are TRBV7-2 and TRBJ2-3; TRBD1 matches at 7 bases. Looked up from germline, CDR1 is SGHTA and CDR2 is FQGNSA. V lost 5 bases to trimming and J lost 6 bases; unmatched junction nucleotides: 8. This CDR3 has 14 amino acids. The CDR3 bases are TGTGCCAGCAGCCCGGACAGGTGGGGGGATACGCAGTATTTT. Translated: CASSPDRWGDTQYF. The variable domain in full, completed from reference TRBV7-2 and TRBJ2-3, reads GAGVSQSPSNKVTEKGKDVELRCDPISGHTALYWYRQSLGQGLEFLIYFQGNSAPDKSGLPSDRFSAERTGGSVSTLTIQRTQQEDSAVYLCASSPDRWGDTQYFGPGTRLTVL.

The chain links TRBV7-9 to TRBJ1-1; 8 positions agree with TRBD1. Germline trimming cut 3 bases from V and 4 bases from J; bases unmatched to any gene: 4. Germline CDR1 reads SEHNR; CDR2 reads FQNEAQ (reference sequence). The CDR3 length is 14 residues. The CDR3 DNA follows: TGTGCCAGCAGCTTCGCGGGGACAGGCACTGAAGCTTTCTTT. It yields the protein CASSFAGTGTEAFF.

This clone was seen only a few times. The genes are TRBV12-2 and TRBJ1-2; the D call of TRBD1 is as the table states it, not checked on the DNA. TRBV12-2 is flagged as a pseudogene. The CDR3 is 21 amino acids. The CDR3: CASRLAAPGQGHYLTNYGYTF. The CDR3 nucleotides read TGTGCAAGTCGCTTAGCGGCCCCGGGACAGGGGCACTACCTAACTAACTATGGCTACACCTTC.

CDR3 protein: CASSLVSGGAKFEQFF. The CDR3 region has the DNA TGCGCCAGCAGCTTGGTGTCGGGAGGGGCCAAATTTGAGCAGTTCTTC. The chain links TRBV5-1 to TRBJ2-1, with 8 bases that match TRBD2. Germline loops: CDR1 SGHRS, CDR2 YFSETQ. Germline trimming cut 0 bases from V and 9 bases from J; bases unmatched to any gene: 11. This CDR3 comprises 16 residues.

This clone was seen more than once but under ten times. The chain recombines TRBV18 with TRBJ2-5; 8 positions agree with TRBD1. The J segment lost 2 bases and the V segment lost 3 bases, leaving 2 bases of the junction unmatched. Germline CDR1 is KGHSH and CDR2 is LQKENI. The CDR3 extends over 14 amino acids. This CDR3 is CASSPRQGQETQYF. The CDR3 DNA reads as TGTGCCAGCTCACCTAGACAGGGGCAAGAGACCCAGTACTTC.

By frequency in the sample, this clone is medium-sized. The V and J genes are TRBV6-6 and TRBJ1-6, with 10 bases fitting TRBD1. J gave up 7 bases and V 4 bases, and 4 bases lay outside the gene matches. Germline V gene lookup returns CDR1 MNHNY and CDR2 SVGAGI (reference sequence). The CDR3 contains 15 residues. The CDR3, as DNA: TGTGCCAGCAGTTCCCCGGGACAGGGGAATTCACCCCTCCACTTT. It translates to CASSSPGQGNSPLHF.

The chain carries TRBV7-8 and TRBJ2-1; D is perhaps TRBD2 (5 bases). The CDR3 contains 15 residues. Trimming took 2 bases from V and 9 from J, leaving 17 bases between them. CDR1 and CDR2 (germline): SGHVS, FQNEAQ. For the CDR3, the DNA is TGTGCCAGCAGCTTATCTAGCCACCTCGGGCCTGAGCAGTTCTTC. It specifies CASSLSSHLGPEQFF.

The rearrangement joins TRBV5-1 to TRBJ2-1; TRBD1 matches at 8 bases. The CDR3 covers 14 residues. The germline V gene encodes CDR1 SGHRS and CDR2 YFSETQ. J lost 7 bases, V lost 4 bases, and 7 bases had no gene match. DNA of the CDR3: TGCGCCAGCAGCCATCAGGGGGCAGGGAATGAGCAGTTCTTC. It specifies CASSHQGAGNEQFF.

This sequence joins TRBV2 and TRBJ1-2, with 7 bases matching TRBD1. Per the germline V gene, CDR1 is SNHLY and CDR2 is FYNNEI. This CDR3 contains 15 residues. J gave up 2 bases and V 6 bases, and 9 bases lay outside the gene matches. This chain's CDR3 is CASRGDRLVNYGYTF. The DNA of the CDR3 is TGTGCCAGCAGAGGGGACAGACTCGTGAACTATGGCTACACCTTC. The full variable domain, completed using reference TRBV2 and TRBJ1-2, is EPEVTQTPSHQVTQMGQEVILRCVPISNHLYFYWYRQILGQKVEFLVSFYNNEISEKSEIFDDQFSVERPDGSNFTLKIRSTKLEDSAMYFCASRGDRLVNYGYTFGSGTRLTVV.

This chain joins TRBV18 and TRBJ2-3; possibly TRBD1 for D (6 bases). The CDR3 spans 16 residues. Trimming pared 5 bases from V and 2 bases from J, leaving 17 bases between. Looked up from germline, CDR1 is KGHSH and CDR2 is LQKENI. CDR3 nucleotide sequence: TGTGCCAGCTCATCCTTACTCCTGGGGGCCACAGATACGCAGTATTTT. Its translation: CASSSLLLGATDTQYF.

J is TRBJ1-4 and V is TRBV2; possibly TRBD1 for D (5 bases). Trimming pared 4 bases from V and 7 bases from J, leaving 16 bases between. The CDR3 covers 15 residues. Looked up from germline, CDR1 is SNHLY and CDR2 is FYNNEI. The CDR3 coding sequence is TGTGCCAGCAGTGGGGAACAGGCGCCCGGTGAAAAACTGTTTTTT. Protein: CASSGEQAPGEKLFF.

The CDR3 DNA reads TGTGCCAGCACCGTGGGACTATACTCCTACAATGAGCAGTTCTTC. Residues: CASTVGLYSYNEQFF. The V and J genes are TRBV2 and TRBJ2-1; 7 bases line up with TRBD2. The CDR3 is 15 amino acids. The germline CDR1 and CDR2 sequences are SNHLY and FYNNEI. The V segment lost 7 bases and the J segment 0 bases; nucleotides outside the gene matches: 6.

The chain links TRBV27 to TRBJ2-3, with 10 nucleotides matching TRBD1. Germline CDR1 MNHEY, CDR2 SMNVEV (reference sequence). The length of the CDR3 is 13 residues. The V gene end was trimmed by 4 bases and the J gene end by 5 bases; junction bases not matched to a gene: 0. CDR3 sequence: CASSWDRGDTQYF. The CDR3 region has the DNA TGTGCCAGCAGTTGGGACAGGGGAGATACGCAGTATTTT.

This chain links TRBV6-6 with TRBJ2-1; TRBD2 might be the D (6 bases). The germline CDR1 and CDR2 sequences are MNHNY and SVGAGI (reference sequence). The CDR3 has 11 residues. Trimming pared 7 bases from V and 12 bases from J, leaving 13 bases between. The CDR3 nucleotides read TGTGCCAGCACTCCCGGGGGTGTGCAGTTCTTC. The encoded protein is CASTPGGVQFF.

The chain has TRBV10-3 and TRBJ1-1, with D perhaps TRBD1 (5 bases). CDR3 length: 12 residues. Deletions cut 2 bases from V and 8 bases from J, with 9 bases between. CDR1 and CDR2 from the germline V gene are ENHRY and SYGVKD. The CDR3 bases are TGTGCCATCAGTGAGGACAGAATCGAAGCTTTCTTT. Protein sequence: CAISEDRIEAFF.